Sequencing of this T cell receptor (beta chain) was carried out in a study of blood T cell repertoires in COVID-19. The wider study: COVID-19 samples, acute and convalescent, were from the United States, Italy and Spain. The analysed material was cDNA or gDNA that came from T cells, B-cell-depleted T cells, or PBMCs.

Per the original data handling: For nucleated cells, counts were estimated from reference gene primer amplification. The method was immunoSEQ multiplex PCR; TCRdb's version includes in-frame clones alone and lacks a portion of them. V and J calls and clone size follow that table, whereas D and trimming were derived from the DNA. The repertoire holds 150,000 to 190,000 clones, with roughly nine tenths as singletons. Between the trimmed V and J ends, which lost 5 bases and 1 base, there was a span of 11 bases. This CDR3 has 15 amino acids. Germline CDR1 SNHLY, CDR2 FYNNEI. Source material: peripheral blood. The J gene is TRBJ1-4, the V gene TRBV2; tentatively, D is TRBD1 (6 bases). This receptor was identified in a woman in her seventies with acute or convalescent COVID-19. In DNA, the CDR3 is TGTGCCAGCAGTACACAGGGAATAACTAATGAAAAACTGTTTTTT. Translation gives CASSTQGITNEKLFF. The full variable domain, with the rest looked up from reference TRBV2 and TRBJ1-4, is EPEVTQTPSHQVTQMGQEVILRCVPISNHLYFYWYRQILGQKVEFLVSFYNNEISEKSEIFDDQFSVERPDGSNFTLKIRSTKLEDSAMYFCASSTQGITNEKLFFGSGTQLSVL.